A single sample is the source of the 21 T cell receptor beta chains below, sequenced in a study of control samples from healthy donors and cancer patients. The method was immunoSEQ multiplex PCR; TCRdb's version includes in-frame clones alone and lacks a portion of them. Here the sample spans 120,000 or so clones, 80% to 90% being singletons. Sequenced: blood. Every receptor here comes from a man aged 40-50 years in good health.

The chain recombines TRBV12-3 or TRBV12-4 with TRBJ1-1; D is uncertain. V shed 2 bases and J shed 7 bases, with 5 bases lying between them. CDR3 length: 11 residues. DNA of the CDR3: TGTGCCAGCAGTTTACTTAATGAAGCTTTCTTT. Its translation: CASSLLNEAFF.

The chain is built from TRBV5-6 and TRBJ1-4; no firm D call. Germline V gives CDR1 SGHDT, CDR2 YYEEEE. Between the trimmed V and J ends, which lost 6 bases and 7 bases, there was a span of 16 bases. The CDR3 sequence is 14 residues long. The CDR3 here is CASNPIWDGEKLFF. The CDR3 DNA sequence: TGTGCCAGCAACCCGATTTGGGATGGTGAAAAACTGTTTTTT. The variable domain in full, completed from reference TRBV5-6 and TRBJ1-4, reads DAGVTQSPTHLIKTRGQQVTLRCSPKSGHDTVSWYQQALGQGPQFIFQYYEEEERQRGNFPDRFSGHQFPNYSSELNVNALLLGDSALYLCASNPIWDGEKLFFGSGTQLSVL.

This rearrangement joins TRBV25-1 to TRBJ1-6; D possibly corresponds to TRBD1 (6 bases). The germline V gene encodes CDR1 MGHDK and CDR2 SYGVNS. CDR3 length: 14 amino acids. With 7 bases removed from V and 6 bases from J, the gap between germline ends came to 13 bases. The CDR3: CASTPTGSNSPLHF. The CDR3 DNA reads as TGTGCCAGCACGCCCACAGGGAGTAATTCACCCCTCCACTTT.

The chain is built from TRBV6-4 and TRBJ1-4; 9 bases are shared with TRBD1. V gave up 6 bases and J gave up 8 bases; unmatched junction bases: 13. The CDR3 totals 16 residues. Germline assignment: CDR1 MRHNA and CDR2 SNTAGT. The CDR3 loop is CASSRSGGQGSEKLFF. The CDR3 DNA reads TGTGCCAGCAGCCGCTCCGGGGGACAGGGCAGCGAAAAACTGTTTTTT.

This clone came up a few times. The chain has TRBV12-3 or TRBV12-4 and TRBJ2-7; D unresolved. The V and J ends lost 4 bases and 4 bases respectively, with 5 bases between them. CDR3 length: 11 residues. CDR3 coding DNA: TGTGCCAGCAGTTCGTTTTACGAGCAGTACTTC. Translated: CASSSFYEQYF.

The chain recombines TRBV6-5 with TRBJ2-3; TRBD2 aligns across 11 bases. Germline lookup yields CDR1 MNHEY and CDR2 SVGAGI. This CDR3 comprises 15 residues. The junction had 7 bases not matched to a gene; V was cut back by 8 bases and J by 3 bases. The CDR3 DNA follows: TGTGCCAGCGGCGCCGGGACTAGCGGAACAGATACGCAGTATTTT. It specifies CASGAGTSGTDTQYF.

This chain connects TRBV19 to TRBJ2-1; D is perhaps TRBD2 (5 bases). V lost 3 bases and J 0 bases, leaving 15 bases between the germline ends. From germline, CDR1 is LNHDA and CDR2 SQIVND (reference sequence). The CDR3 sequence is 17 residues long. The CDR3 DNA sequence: TGTGCCAGTAGTATCTCCGGGGTCGAGAGCTCCTACAATGAGCAGTTCTTC. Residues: CASSISGVESSYNEQFF.

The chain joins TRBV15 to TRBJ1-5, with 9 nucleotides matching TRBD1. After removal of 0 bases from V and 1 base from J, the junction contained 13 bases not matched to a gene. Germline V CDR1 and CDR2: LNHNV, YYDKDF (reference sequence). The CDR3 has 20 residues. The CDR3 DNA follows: TGTGCCACCAGCAGAGATTTAAGACAGGGGGTTGTGAAGAGCAATCAGCCCCAGCATTTT. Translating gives CATSRDLRQGVVKSNQPQHF.

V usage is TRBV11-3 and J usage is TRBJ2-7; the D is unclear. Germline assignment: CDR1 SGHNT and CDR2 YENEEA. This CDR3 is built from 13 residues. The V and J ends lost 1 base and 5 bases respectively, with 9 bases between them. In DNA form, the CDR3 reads TGTGCCAGCAGCTTAGTGGGGTACCACGAGCAGTACTTC. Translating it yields CASSLVGYHEQYF.

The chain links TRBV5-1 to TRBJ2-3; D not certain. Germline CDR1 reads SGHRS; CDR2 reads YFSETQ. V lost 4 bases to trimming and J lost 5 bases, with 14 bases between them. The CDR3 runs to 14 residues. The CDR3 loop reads CASSPVEPGDTQYF. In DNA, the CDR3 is TGCGCCAGCAGCCCGGTGGAGCCCGGAGATACGCAGTATTTT.

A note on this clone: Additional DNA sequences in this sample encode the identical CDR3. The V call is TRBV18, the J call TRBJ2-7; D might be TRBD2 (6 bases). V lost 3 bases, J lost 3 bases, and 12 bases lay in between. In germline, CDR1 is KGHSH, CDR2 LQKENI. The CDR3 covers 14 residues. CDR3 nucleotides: TGTGCCAGCTCACCGGCTAGCGTGGGCTACGAGCAGTACTTC. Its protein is CASSPASVGYEQYF. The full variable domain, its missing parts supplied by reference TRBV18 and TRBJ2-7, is NAGVMQNPRHLVRRRGQEARLRCSPMKGHSHVYWYRQLPEEGLKFMVYLQKENIIDESGMPKERFSAEFPKEGPSILRIQQVVRGDSAAYFCASSPASVGYEQYFGPGTRLTVT.

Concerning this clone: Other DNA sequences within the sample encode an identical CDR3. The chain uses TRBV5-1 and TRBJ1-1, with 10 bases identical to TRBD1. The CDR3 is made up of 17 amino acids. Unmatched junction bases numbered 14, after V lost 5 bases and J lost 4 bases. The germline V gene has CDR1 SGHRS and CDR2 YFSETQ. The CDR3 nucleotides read TGCGCCAGCAGTTTGATGACAGGGGGCGGAGGAACCACTGAAGCTTTCTTT. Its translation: CASSLMTGGGGTTEAFF. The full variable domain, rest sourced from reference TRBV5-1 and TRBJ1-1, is KAGVTQTPRYLIKTRGQQVTLSCSPISGHRSVSWYQQTPGQGLQFLFEYFSETQRNKGNFPGRFSGRQFSNSRSEMNVSTLELGDSALYLCASSLMTGGGGTTEAFFGQGTRLTVV.

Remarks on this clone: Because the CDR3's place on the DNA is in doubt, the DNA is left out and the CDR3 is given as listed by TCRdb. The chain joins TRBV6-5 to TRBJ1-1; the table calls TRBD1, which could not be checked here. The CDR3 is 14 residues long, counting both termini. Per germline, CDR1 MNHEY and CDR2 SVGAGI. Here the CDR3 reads CASILGLMNTEAFF.

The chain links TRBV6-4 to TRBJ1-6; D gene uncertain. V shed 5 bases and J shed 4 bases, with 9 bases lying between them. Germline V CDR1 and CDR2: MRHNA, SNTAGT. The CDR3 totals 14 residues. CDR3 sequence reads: CASSLTSYNSPLHF. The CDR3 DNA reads TGTGCCAGCAGTCTCACCAGTTATAATTCACCCCTCCACTTT.

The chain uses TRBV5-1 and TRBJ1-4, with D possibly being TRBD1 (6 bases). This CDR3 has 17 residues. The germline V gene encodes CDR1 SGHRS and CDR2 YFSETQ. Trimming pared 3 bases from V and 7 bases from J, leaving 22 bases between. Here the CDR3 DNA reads TGCGCCAGCAGCTCCTCGGTTTGGGGGGGCGCGGGTGAAAAACTGTTTTTT. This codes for CASSSSVWGGAGEKLFF.

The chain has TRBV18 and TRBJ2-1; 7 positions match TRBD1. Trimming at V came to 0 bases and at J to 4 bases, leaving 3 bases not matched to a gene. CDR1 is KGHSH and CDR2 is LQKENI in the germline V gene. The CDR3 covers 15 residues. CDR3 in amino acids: CASSPPGQSYNEQFF. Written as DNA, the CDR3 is TGTGCCAGCTCACCACCGGGACAGTCTTACAATGAGCAGTTCTTC.

The CDR3 protein is CATAGQLNQPQHF. CDR3 in DNA: TGTGCCACCGCGGGACAGCTCAATCAGCCCCAGCATTTT. The chain has TRBV19 and TRBJ1-5, with 7 bases fitting TRBD1. V trimming: 10 bases; J trimming: 3 bases; junction bases outside the gene matches: 6. The CDR3 consists of 13 residues. Germline values: CDR1 LNHDA, CDR2 SQIVND (reference sequence).

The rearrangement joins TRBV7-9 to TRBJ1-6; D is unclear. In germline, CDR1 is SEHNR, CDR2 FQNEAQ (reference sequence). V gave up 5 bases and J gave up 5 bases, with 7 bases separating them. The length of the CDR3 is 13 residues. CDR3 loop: CASSPFNNSPLHF. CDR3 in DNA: TGTGCCAGCAGCCCCTTTAATAATTCACCCCTCCACTTT.

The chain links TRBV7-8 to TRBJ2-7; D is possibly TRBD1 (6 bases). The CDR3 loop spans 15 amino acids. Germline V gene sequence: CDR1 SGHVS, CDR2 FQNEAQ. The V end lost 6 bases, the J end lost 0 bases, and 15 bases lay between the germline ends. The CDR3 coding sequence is TGTGCCAGCAGTCAAACGGACAGAAGCTCCTACGAGCAGTACTTC. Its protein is CASSQTDRSSYEQYF. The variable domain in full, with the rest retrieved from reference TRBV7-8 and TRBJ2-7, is GAGVSQSPRYKVAKRGQDVALRCDPISGHVSLFWYQQALGQGPEFLTYFQNEAQLDKSGLPSDRFFAERPEGSVSTLKIQRTQQEDSAVYLCASSQTDRSSYEQYFGPGTRLTVT.

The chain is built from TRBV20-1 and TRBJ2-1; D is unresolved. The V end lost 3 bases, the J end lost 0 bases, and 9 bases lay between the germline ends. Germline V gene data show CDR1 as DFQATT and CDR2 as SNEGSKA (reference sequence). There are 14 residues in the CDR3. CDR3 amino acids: CSASRLSSYNEQFF. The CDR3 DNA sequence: TGCAGTGCTAGTCGGCTTAGCTCCTACAATGAGCAGTTCTTC.

In nucleotides, the CDR3 is TGTGCCAGCAGCTTAGCGGGGGGGCCGACTCACATTCAGTACTTC. The encoded protein is CASSLAGGPTHIQYF. V is TRBV7-2 and J is TRBJ2-4, with D perhaps TRBD2 (7 bases). In germline, CDR1 is SGHTA, CDR2 FQGNSA. Trimming removed 0 bases at V and 8 bases at J, with 14 bases between. The CDR3 spans 15 residues.